This T cell receptor (beta chain) was sequenced for a study of T cells in women clearing cervical HPV infection. Findings and limits, study-wide: TRBV6-7 relative abundance averaged about 0.11% in cases and around 0.17% in controls.

TCRdb keeps only in-frame clones here, not all; method: immunoSEQ multiplex PCR. In all, the sample yields roughly 40,000 clones. In the case of this clone: Its specificity is unknown. The CDR3 end is not reached by the read, which stops 3 residues before it; the germline J gene fills it in.

CDR3 size: 13 residues. Trimming removed 0 bases from V and 4 bases from J, with 9 bases in between. In germline, CDR1 is GTSNPN, CDR2 SVGIG (reference sequence). The rearrangement joins TRBV30 to TRBJ1-2; a possible D gene is TRBD1 (5 bases). The sequence was collected from a woman aged 18-70 years with a cervical HPV16 infection that either progressed to CIN3+ or cleared (not recorded which). The specimen was blood buffy coat. CDR3 bases read: TGTGCCTGGAGTGTATCCGGGGGCTATGGC. This encodes CAWSVSGGYG. The complete CDR3 reads CAWSVSGGYGYTF. The entire variable domain, with the rest obtained from reference TRBV30 and TRBJ1-2, is as follows: SQTIHQWPATLVQPVGSPLSLECTVEGTSNPNLYWYRQAAGRGLQLLFYSVGIGQISSEVPQNLSASRPQDRQFILSSKKLLLSDSGFYLCAWSVSGGYGYTFGSGTRLTVV.